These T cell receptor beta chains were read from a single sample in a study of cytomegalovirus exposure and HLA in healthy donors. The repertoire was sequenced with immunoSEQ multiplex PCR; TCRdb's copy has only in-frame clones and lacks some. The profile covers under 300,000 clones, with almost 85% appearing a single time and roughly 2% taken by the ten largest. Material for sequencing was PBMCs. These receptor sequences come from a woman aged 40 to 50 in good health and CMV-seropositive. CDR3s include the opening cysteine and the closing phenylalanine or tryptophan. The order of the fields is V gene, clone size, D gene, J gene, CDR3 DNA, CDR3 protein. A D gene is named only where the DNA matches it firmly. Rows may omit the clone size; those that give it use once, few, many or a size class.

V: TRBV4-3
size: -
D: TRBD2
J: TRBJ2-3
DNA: TGCGCCAGCAGCCAAGATCTAGAAATTGGACTAGCGGGATTTGCAGATACGCAGTATTTT
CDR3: CASSQDLEIGLAGFADTQYF

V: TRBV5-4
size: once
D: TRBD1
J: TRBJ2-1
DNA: TGTGCCAGCAGCTTGGACCCCCCAGGGGGTAGGGGAAATGAGCAGTTCTTC
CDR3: CASSLDPPGGRGNEQFF

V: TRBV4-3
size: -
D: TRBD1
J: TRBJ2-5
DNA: TGCGCCAGCAGCCACCAGACAGGGTACCAAGAGACCCAGTACTTC
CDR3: CASSHQTGYQETQYF

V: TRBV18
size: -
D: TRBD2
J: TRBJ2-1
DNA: TGTGCCAGCTCAACAGGGCCCCCGGGAGGGAATGAGCAGTTCTTC
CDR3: CASSTGPPGGNEQFF

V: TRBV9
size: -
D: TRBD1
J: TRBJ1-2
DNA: TGTGCCAGCAGCGTAGGTTGGACAGGGTTTGCGGATGGGCCCTTTGAGGGCTACACCTTC
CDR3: CASSVGWTGFADGPFEGYTF

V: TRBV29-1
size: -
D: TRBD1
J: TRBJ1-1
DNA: TGCAGCGTTTGGCGCCAAGGGGGCCAAGAACTTGAAGCTTTCTTT
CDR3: CSVWRQGGQELEAFF

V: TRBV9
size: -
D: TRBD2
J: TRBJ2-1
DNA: TGTGCCAGCAGCGTAGCAGGGCGGGAGTACAATGAGCAGTTCTTC
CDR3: CASSVAGREYNEQFF

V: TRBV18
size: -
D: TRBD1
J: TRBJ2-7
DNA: TGTGCCAGCTCACCTTCGATGTTAGGGGGCGAAAACGAGCAGTACTTC
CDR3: CASSPSMLGGENEQYF

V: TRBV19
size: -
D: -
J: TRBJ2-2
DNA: TGTGCCAGTAGTGCCCTCTCGGGCACCGGGGAGCTGTTTTTT
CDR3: CASSALSGTGELFF

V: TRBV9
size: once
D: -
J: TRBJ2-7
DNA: TGTGCCAGCAGCGTAGCGGCCAGCGCCAGCTCCTACGAGCAGTACTTC
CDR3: CASSVAASASSYEQYF

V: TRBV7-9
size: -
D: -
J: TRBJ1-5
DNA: TGTGCCAGCAGCCCAGGGTTGGGGGGGGCACCCCAGCATTTT
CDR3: CASSPGLGGAPQHF

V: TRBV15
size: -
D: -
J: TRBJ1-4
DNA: TGTGCCACCAGCAGAGATTGGCAGAAAAATGAAAAACTGTTTTTT
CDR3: CATSRDWQKNEKLFF

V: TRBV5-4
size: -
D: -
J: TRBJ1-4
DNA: TGTGCCAGCAGCTTGTCGGGGATAAGCGGTAATGAAAAACTGTTTTTT
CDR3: CASSLSGISGNEKLFF

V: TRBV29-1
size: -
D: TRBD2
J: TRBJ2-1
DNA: TGCAGCGTTGATCTCGCGGGAGCTAGTAAGTTCTTC
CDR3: CSVDLAGASKFF

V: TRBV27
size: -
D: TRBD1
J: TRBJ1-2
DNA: TGTGCCAGCAGAATAGGTACCGGGACAGGGATTTATGGCTACACCTTC
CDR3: CASRIGTGTGIYGYTF

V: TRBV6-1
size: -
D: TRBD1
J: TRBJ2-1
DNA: TGTGCCAGCACCAAAAGGGACAGTTACAATGAGCAGTTCTTC
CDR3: CASTKRDSYNEQFF